The rows below give T cell receptor beta chains drawn from one sample of a study of siplizumab effects on memory and regulatory T cells. The data were produced by immunoSEQ multiplex PCR, yet TCRdb's version contains in-frame clones alone and is incomplete. The sample has some 53,000 clones, roughly 97% seen once; the top ten hold over 0.6%. Material for sequencing was naive CD4+ T cells sorted from blood. Receptor source: a human donor in good health. CDR3s include the opening cysteine and the closing phenylalanine or tryptophan. Each record gives: V gene, J gene, CDR3 protein.

V: TRBV19; J: TRBJ1-2; CDR3: CASSIRQDYGYTF
V: TRBV5-1; J: TRBJ2-5; CDR3: CASSLVGQQETQYF
V: TRBV6-6; J: TRBJ2-7; CDR3: CASSAQGDGLYEQYF
V: TRBV4-2; J: TRBJ1-2; CDR3: CASSQENRRNYGYTF
V: TRBV19; J: TRBJ2-7; CDR3: CASARGSSYEQYF
V: TRBV11-3; J: TRBJ2-5; CDR3: CASSSRTSGRVQETQYF
V: TRBV7-3; J: TRBJ2-1; CDR3: CASRARSGVTYNEQFF
V: TRBV5-1; J: TRBJ1-1; CDR3: CASSLVEGQTEAFF
V: TRBV5-1; J: TRBJ1-2; CDR3: CASSLDGAFLNYGYTF
V: TRBV18; J: TRBJ2-6; CDR3: CASLQGAIGANVLTF
V: TRBV5-5; J: TRBJ2-6; CDR3: CASSLWRGQAISGANVLTF
V: TRBV7-6; J: TRBJ2-1; CDR3: CASSPLTSGSWNEQFF